One sample yielded the 7 T cell receptor beta chains listed below, sequenced in a study of CD8 T cells in Susac syndrome (dated by TCRdb to between 2019 and 2020). The method was the immunoSEQ multiplex PCR assay. RNA was extracted using the RNeasy kit, and about 0.45 to 1 ug of the RNA was reverse transcribed with random hexamers. TCRdb trimmed public reads at Q25 via fastp, called clones via MiXCR and kept in-frame beta chains. Every CDR3 protein is listed once, alongside the most common genes and DNA of its rows. The sample table shows 51,000 or so distinct CDR3 sequences, and under 95% are seen once. Less than 0.65% of the sample rests with the top ten. Sequencing was carried out using CD8+ T cells from PBMCs. The source is a human donor in good health.

The J gene is TRBJ2-1, the V gene TRBV29-1, with 11 nucleotides matching TRBD2. Germline assignment: CDR1 SQVTM and CDR2 ANQGSEA. The junction had 7 bases not matched to a gene; V was cut back by 7 bases and J by 8 bases. This CDR3 region has 13 residues. CDR3 DNA sequence: TGCAGCGCCCGACTAGCGGGATTCTATGAGCAGTTCTTC. It is translated as CSARLAGFYEQFF.

The chain joins TRBV29-1 to TRBJ1-1; possibly TRBD1 for D (5 bases). Trimming removed 6 bases at V and 5 bases at J, with 13 bases between. This CDR3 contains 12 residues. Germline CDR1 and CDR2: SQVTM and ANQGSEA. CDR3 DNA: TGCAGCGTGCCCGACAGCGGGACTGAAGCTTTCTTT. This translates into CSVPDSGTEAFF.

The rearrangement joins TRBV28 to TRBJ2-2, with 7 bases lining up with TRBD2. This CDR3 spans 15 amino acids. Trimming at V came to 2 bases and at J to 4 bases, leaving 4 bases not matched to a gene. The germline CDR1 and CDR2 sequences are MDHEN and SYDVKM. The CDR3 sequence is CASSLTGGFTGELFF. For the CDR3, the DNA is TGTGCCAGCAGTTTAACCGGGGGGTTCACCGGGGAGCTGTTTTTT.

The chain combines TRBV28 with TRBJ2-3; 9 nucleotides match TRBD2. The germline V gene has CDR1 MDHEN and CDR2 SYDVKM. The CDR3 length is 14 residues. The junction had 3 bases not matched to a gene; V was cut back by 4 bases and J by 4 bases. The CDR3, as DNA: TGTGCCAGCAGTTCGCGGGAGGGCTCAGATACGCAGTATTTT. Its translation is CASSSREGSDTQYF.

The J gene is TRBJ2-6, the V gene TRBV6-6, with D uncertain. This CDR3 has 16 amino acids. CDR1 and CDR2 from the germline V gene are MNHNY and SVGAGI (reference sequence). Trimming stripped 5 bases from V and 0 bases from J, with 11 bases between. The CDR3, as DNA: TGTGCCAGCAGTCCCCTAACACCCTCTGGGGCCAACGTCCTGACTTTC. Its translation is CASSPLTPSGANVLTF.

The chain combines TRBV12-3 or TRBV12-4 with TRBJ2-7; no clear D. V was clipped by 1 base and J by 3 bases, with 10 bases between them. The length of the CDR3 is 14 residues. The DNA of the CDR3 is TGTGCCAGCAGTTTAGTAGGTAGACTCTACGAGCAGTACTTC. Its protein product is CASSLVGRLYEQYF.

The genes are TRBV3-1 and TRBJ2-7, with D perhaps TRBD1 or TRBD2 (5 bases each). Trimming left V 0 bases short and J 0 bases short, with 9 bases between. Germline V gives CDR1 LGHDT, CDR2 YNNKEL (reference sequence). The CDR3 runs 15 residues. The CDR3 DNA reads TGTGCCAGCAGCCAAGAGGGGGACGACTCCTACGAGCAGTACTTC. This sequence encodes CASSQEGDDSYEQYF.